One and the same sample provided the 9 T cell receptor beta chains below, sequenced in a study of blood T cells in healthy people across ages (dated by TCRdb to the mid-2010s). Library preparation used 5' RACE. This sample was sequenced with an Illumina HiSeq 2500. A second PCR of roughly 7 to 12 cycles was run with a J-beta primer mix and a sample-barcoded 5' primer. Starting from the raw public reads, TCRdb applied fastp trimming at Q25, assembled clones with MiXCR and retained in-frame beta chains. Rows merge per CDR3 protein into single entries with the most common DNA and genes. This sample comprises roughly 900,000 distinct CDR3 sequences, about 48% of them detected only once. The ten biggest clones cover 13% of the sample. Sequences were obtained from blood. Receptors were obtained from a man aged 30 to 39 in good health.

The CDR3 sequence: CASSPGSIPEQYF. The CDR3 DNA reads as TGCGCCAGCAGCCCGGGTTCAATCCCCGAGCAGTACTTC. V and J are TRBV5-1 and TRBJ2-4; D not certain. The DNA end favors TRBJ2-7, so the J call may be wrong. CDR3 length: 13 residues. The V gene's germline CDR1 is SGHRS and CDR2 YFSETQ.

The chain carries TRBV28 and TRBJ2-3; 7 positions match TRBD2. J was trimmed by 2 bases and V by 9 bases; bases with no gene match: 5. The CDR3 sequence is 13 residues long. CDR1 MDHEN and CDR2 SYDVKM come from the germline V gene. DNA for the CDR3: TGTGCCAGTAGAGCGGGGATCACAGATACGCAGTATTTT. It codes for CASRAGITDTQYF.

The V and J genes are TRBV9 and TRBJ2-3, with D unresolved. The CDR3 extends over 16 amino acids. V was shortened by 0 bases and J by 1 base, with 12 bases between the two germline ends. Per germline, CDR1 SGDLS and CDR2 YYNGEE. The CDR3 nucleotides are TGTGCCAGCAGCGTAGGTACGAGCGCGGGCACAGATACGCAGTATTTT. Translated: CASSVGTSAGTDTQYF.

The chain is built from TRBV11-1 and TRBJ2-7, with D perhaps TRBD1 (6 bases). Trimming left V 4 bases short and J 2 bases short, with 15 bases between. The germline V gene encodes CDR1 SGHAT and CDR2 FQDESV (reference sequence). The CDR3 extends over 15 amino acids. CDR3 in amino acids: CASSSTGSHAYEQYF. CDR3 nucleotide sequence: TGTGCCAGCAGCTCAACAGGGTCTCATGCCTACGAGCAGTACTTC.

This clonotype has a single count. The chain recombines TRBV2 with TRBJ1-5, with D unclear. The CDR3 loop spans 14 amino acids. CDR1 and CDR2 from the germline V gene are SNHLY and FYNNEI. The V end was cut by 3 bases, the J end by 3 bases, with 9 bases between. The CDR3 loop is CASSEANPNQPQHF. The CDR3 DNA is TGTGCCAGCAGTGAGGCGAATCCCAATCAGCCCCAGCATTTT.

The chain joins TRBV4-1 to TRBJ1-2; D is unclear. V was trimmed by 3 bases and J by 7 bases, leaving 6 bases between them. There are 11 residues in the CDR3. Germline CDR1 reads MGHRA; CDR2 reads YSYEKL. In DNA, the CDR3 is TGCGCCAGCAGCCAGCTTGGTGGCTACACCTTC. Encoded protein: CASSQLGGYTF.

This chain connects TRBV25-1 to TRBJ1-2, with D possibly matching TRBD1 (5 bases). Germline CDR1 is MGHDK and CDR2 is SYGVNS. V lost 8 bases and J lost 4, with 20 bases in between. CDR3 length: 15 residues. CDR3 sequence: CASAPLPRQFYGYTF. CDR3 bases: TGTGCCAGCGCACCCCTTCCGCGACAGTTCTATGGCTACACCTTC.

This rearrangement joins TRBV12-3 or TRBV12-4 to TRBJ2-7, with 8 bases matching TRBD2. This CDR3 is 14 amino acids long. V shed 6 bases and J 4 bases; nucleotides not matched to a gene: 8. CDR3 DNA: TGTGCCAGCAGGTCCGGGAGGGGTAGGTACGAGCAGTACTTC. It encodes CASRSGRGRYEQYF.

The rearrangement uses TRBV20-1 and TRBJ1-2; weak D call: TRBD1 (5 bases). Per germline, CDR1 DFQATT and CDR2 SNEGSKA (reference sequence). V was trimmed by 3 bases and J by 7 bases, leaving 18 bases between them. This CDR3 has 14 amino acids. Here the CDR3 reads CSASGLGGLSGYTF. The CDR3, as DNA: TGCAGTGCTAGTGGTCTTGGGGGGTTAAGTGGCTACACCTTC.